The source of this TCR beta chain is a study of blood T cell repertoires in COVID-19. Whole-study context: Samples representing acute and convalescent COVID-19 were sourced from the United States, Italy and Spain. T cells, B-cell-depleted T cells, or PBMCs provided the cDNA or gDNA that served as material.

TCRdb keeps only in-frame clones here, not all; method: immunoSEQ multiplex PCR. The repertoire holds about 400,000 clones, around nine tenths seen once, with roughly 4.3% in the top ten. The V gene end was trimmed by 0 bases and the J gene end by 8 bases; junction bases not matched to a gene: 7. The germline V gene encodes CDR1 LGHDT and CDR2 YNNKEL (reference sequence). The CDR3 is 16 amino acids. The sequence came from a woman between 25 and 40 years old with acute or convalescent COVID-19. The source material was peripheral blood. The chain recombines TRBV3-1 (or the pseudogene TRBV3-2) with TRBJ2-1; TRBD2 matches at 10 bases. The CDR3 spells CASSQDLAGGWDEQFF. As DNA, the CDR3 is TGTGCCAGCAGCCAAGATTTAGCGGGGGGTTGGGATGAGCAGTTCTTC.